The 30 T cell receptor beta chains given below trace back to one sample, sequenced in a study of metastatic and nonmetastatic thyroid tumors. TCRdb recomputed clones from the PCR reads via MiXCR. In the table there are some 40,000 clones, about 24% of which are singletons. Every patient underwent thyroid surgery untreated. Sequencing was performed on tumor tissue. The origin of the receptors is a female donor with papillary thyroid cancer or a benign thyroid nodule (not recorded which). Some clones in this sample may be carry-over from other donors' samples.

The gene calls are TRBV6-1 and TRBJ1-2, with 7 nucleotides matching TRBD1. Germline-derived CDR1 and CDR2 are MNHNS and SASEGT. V gave up 5 bases and J gave up 4 bases; unmatched junction bases: 10. The CDR3 covers 15 residues. The CDR3 coding sequence is TGTGCCAGCAGTTTCGGACAGGCCGGGGGCTATGGCTACACCTTC. Protein sequence: CASSFGQAGGYGYTF.

The chain links TRBV3-1 to TRBJ2-7; D is possibly TRBD1 (5 bases). The CDR3 extends over 13 amino acids. The V gene lost 2 bases and the J gene lost 6 bases, with 11 bases spanning the gap. Germline CDR1 reads LGHDT; CDR2 reads YNNKEL (reference sequence). The CDR3 region is CASSQQGASEQYF. The CDR3 DNA sequence: TGTGCCAGCAGCCAACAAGGGGCTTCCGAGCAGTACTTC.

This clone turned up a few times. V and J are TRBV12-3 or TRBV12-4 and TRBJ2-7, with D possibly being TRBD2 (6 bases). The CDR3 spans 12 residues. Trimming took off 3 bases at V and 6 bases at J, with 9 bases between the two ends. CDR3 bases: TGTGCCAGCAGTTTTTGGAGGGTCGAGCAGTACTTC. Amino acid sequence: CASSFWRVEQYF.

V gene TRBV6-1 combines with J gene TRBJ1-2; D is undetermined. V lost 7 bases, J lost 6 bases, and 15 bases lay in between. The CDR3 loop spans 13 amino acids. The germline gives CDR1 MNHNS, CDR2 SASEGT. The CDR3 protein is CASTSDPADGYTF. CDR3 coding DNA: TGTGCCAGCACCTCGGACCCCGCGGATGGCTACACCTTC.

Regarding this clone: A read error is possible here, since a much larger clone lies one base away. The chain links TRBV5-4 to TRBJ1-1; 7 bases agree with TRBD1. With 2 bases clipped from V and 6 bases from J, the junction kept 4 bases outside the gene matches. The CDR3 sequence is 13 residues long. Germline V gene sequence: CDR1 SGHNT, CDR2 YYREEE (reference sequence). CDR3 sequence reads: CASSFKTGPEAFF. The CDR3 nucleotides read TGTGCCAGCAGCTTTAAGACAGGGCCTGAAGCTTTCTTT.

The rearrangement joins TRBV6-1 to TRBJ1-2; TRBD1 agrees at 9 bases. The CDR3 consists of 12 residues. Germline CDR1 MNHNS, CDR2 SASEGT. Losses at the gene ends were 8 bases for V and 5 bases for J; bases not matched to a gene: 3. The CDR3 is CASGGQGYGYTF. The CDR3, as DNA: TGTGCCAGCGGGGGACAGGGTTATGGCTACACCTTC.

The genes are TRBV6-2 or TRBV6-3 and TRBJ1-6, with TRBD1 matching 10 bases. CDR3 length equals 20 residues. The germline gives CDR1 MNHEY, CDR2 SVGEGT. The trim removed 5 bases at V and 7 bases at J, leaving 20 bases unmatched. The CDR3, as DNA: TGTGCCAGCAGTCCCCTAACCGGGACAGGGGCGGGGGTAGGAAATTCACCCCTCCACTTT. Its translation: CASSPLTGTGAGVGNSPLHF.

This clone has at least ten counts. The chain combines TRBV4-2 with TRBJ1-2, with 7 bases that match TRBD1. The V segment lost 4 bases and the J segment 3 bases; nucleotides outside the gene matches: 5. The CDR3 is made up of 14 amino acids. The germline V gene has CDR1 LGHNA and CDR2 YNFKEQ. The DNA of the CDR3 is TGTGCCAGCAGCCGCGGACAGGACGACTATGGCTACACCTTC. This translates into CASSRGQDDYGYTF.

Ten or more counts support this clone. J is TRBJ2-7 and V is TRBV19, with 8 bases fitting TRBD2. Trimming cost V 3 bases and J 0 bases; bases outside gene matches: 4. The CDR3 length is 15 residues. The germline gives CDR1 LNHDA, CDR2 SQIVND (reference sequence). The DNA of the CDR3 is TGTGCCAGTAGTATCTCGACTAGCGACTCCTACGAGCAGTACTTC. Translated: CASSISTSDSYEQYF.

CDR3 sequence reads: CASSLESGNTGELFF. CDR3 coding DNA: TGTGCCAGCAGCTTAGAGTCCGGGAACACCGGGGAGCTGTTTTTT. V and J are TRBV11-3 and TRBJ2-2; D is ambiguous. V lost 0 bases and J 1 base, leaving 6 bases between the germline ends. Germline V gene sequence: CDR1 SGHNT, CDR2 YENEEA. The CDR3 sequence is 15 residues long.

The chain recombines TRBV29-1 with TRBJ2-1; TRBD2 agrees at 10 bases. The CDR3 contains 13 residues. V lost 7 bases and J lost 8; bases outside the gene matches: 8. The germline gives CDR1 SQVTM, CDR2 ANQGSEA. CDR3 residues: CSGTSGSIHEQFF. As DNA, the CDR3 is TGCAGCGGGACTAGCGGCAGTATTCATGAGCAGTTCTTC.

The V and J genes are TRBV7-9 and TRBJ2-7; D is ambiguous. Per germline, CDR1 SEHNR and CDR2 FQNEAQ (reference sequence). Trimming removed 2 bases from V and 3 bases from J, with 11 bases in between. This CDR3 region has 14 residues. The CDR3, as DNA: TGTGCCAGCAGCTTAACGGGTTGGGGCTACGAGCAGTACTTC. Its protein is CASSLTGWGYEQYF.

This clone has a handful of counts. The chain combines TRBV2 with TRBJ1-1; D remains unclear. CDR3 length equals 15 residues. The V gene's germline CDR1 is SNHLY and CDR2 FYNNEI. Trimming shortened V by 7 bases and J by 0 bases, and 15 bases separated the two germline ends. The CDR3 DNA is TGTGCCAGCACCAACTCTCAGTCTGTGAACACTGAAGCTTTCTTT. It specifies CASTNSQSVNTEAFF. The variable domain in full, completed from reference TRBV2 and TRBJ1-1, reads EPEVTQTPSHQVTQMGQEVILRCVPISNHLYFYWYRQILGQKVEFLVSFYNNEISEKSEIFDDQFSVERPDGSNFTLKIRSTKLEDSAMYFCASTNSQSVNTEAFFGQGTRLTVV.

In its sample, this clone was seen a few times. The CDR3 is CASTRTGFGGYTF. For the CDR3, the DNA is TGTGCCAGCACCCGGACGGGCTTCGGAGGCTACACCTTC. The rearrangement uses TRBV28 and TRBJ1-2; unclear D gene. Germline lookup yields CDR1 MDHEN and CDR2 SYDVKM. The V end lost 7 bases, the J end lost 8 bases, and 17 bases lay between the germline ends. The CDR3 is 13 residues long.

The chain joins TRBV5-1 to TRBJ2-5; D remains ambiguous. Trimming stripped 2 bases from V and 4 bases from J, with 18 bases between. There are 16 residues in the CDR3. Germline CDR1 reads SGHRS; CDR2 reads YFSETQ. CDR3 DNA: TGCGCCAGCAGCTTCACCGAAGGTGGGTTCGGAGAGACCCAGTACTTC. As protein: CASSFTEGGFGETQYF.

This clone has a count of ten or more. This chain joins TRBV13 and TRBJ2-2; 7 bases match TRBD1. CDR1 and CDR2 from the germline V gene are PRHDT and FYEKMQ (reference sequence). Unmatched junction bases numbered 12, after V lost 6 bases and J lost 5 bases. The length of the CDR3 is 16 residues. CDR3 nucleotides: TGTGCCAGCAGACCTACAGGGGCCACTGGGACCGGGGAGCTGTTTTTT. It codes for CASRPTGATGTGELFF.

This chain connects TRBV30 to TRBJ1-6; 9 bases line up with TRBD1. The CDR3 is 16 amino acids. Germline CDR1 and CDR2: GTSNPN and SVGIG (reference sequence). The ends lost 0 bases at V and 4 bases at J; junction bases unmatched: 4. The CDR3 nucleotides read TGTGCCTGGAGTGTGGGACAGGGACTTTATAATTCACCCCTCCACTTT. It translates to CAWSVGQGLYNSPLHF.

This clone was found many times. The chain combines TRBV27 with TRBJ2-7; D uncertain. CDR1 and CDR2 from the germline V gene are MNHEY and SMNVEV (reference sequence). V was trimmed by 0 bases and J by 4 bases, leaving 22 bases between them. The CDR3 covers 18 residues. CDR3 nucleotide sequence: TGTGCCAGCAGTTTATCCCCCCCTGTGGGCACGCGAATTTACGAGCAGTACTTC. This codes for CASSLSPPVGTRIYEQYF.

This rearrangement joins TRBV6-2 or TRBV6-3 to TRBJ1-1; D not certain. V lost 6 bases, J lost 4 bases, and 18 bases lay in between. Germline V gene lookup returns CDR1 MNHEY and CDR2 SVGEGT. The CDR3 consists of 15 residues. The CDR3 loop reads CASRAVEDGGTEAFF. In DNA form, the CDR3 reads TGTGCCAGCAGGGCCGTCGAGGACGGTGGCACTGAAGCTTTCTTT.

The J gene is TRBJ2-1, the V gene TRBV12-3 or TRBV12-4; possible D gene TRBD2, 6 bases. V was cut by 5 bases and J by 6 bases, with 17 bases left in between. There are 15 residues in the CDR3. CDR3 amino acids: CASSTLEGAGNEQFF. As DNA, the CDR3 is TGTGCCAGCAGTACCCTGGAGGGAGCAGGCAATGAGCAGTTCTTC.

This clone came up many times. CDR3 amino acids: CASSPVLSWRAFF. The DNA of the CDR3 is TGTGCCAGCAGCCCAGTTCTGAGCTGGCGAGCTTTCTTT. The V and J genes are TRBV3-1 and TRBJ1-1; D not certain. The CDR3 has 13 residues. Germline lookup yields CDR1 LGHDT and CDR2 YNNKEL (reference sequence). Trimming took 4 bases from V and 10 from J, leaving 16 bases between them.

In its sample, this clone was seen a few times. The V call is TRBV24-1, the J call TRBJ1-2; weak D call: TRBD1 (5 bases). The V end was cut by 4 bases, the J end by 3 bases, with 11 bases between. This CDR3 comprises 14 residues. From germline, CDR1 is KGHDR and CDR2 SFDVKD. Here the CDR3 reads CATSEPGTDYGYTF. CDR3 nucleotides: TGTGCCACCAGTGAGCCCGGGACCGACTATGGCTACACCTTC.

The chain recombines TRBV5-1 with TRBJ2-7; D unclear. The germline V gene has CDR1 SGHRS and CDR2 YFSETQ. V gave up 0 bases and J gave up 3 bases, with 13 bases separating them. The CDR3 runs to 15 residues. CDR3 sequence: CASSLGTVYLYEQYF. The CDR3 DNA sequence: TGCGCCAGCAGCTTGGGGACGGTCTACCTCTACGAGCAGTACTTC.

As for this clone: An end of the junction does not agree with germline; a read error may underlie this. The chain links TRBV10-3 to TRBJ2-7; no firm D call. The CDR3 consists of 13 residues. The germline gives CDR1 ENHRY, CDR2 SYGVKD. The CDR3 region is CAISDLEVPSLSF. For the CDR3, the DNA is TGTGCCATCAGTGATTTAGAGGTTCCCTCTCTATCCTTC.

This clone was seen ten or more times. This chain uses TRBV7-6 with TRBJ2-5; the D gene is possibly TRBD2 (5 bases). This CDR3 has 14 residues. The V gene lost 5 bases and the J gene lost 4 bases, with 14 bases spanning the gap. Germline-derived CDR1 and CDR2 are SGHVS and FNYEAQ. CDR3 amino acids: CASSEGPAGETQYF. The CDR3 coding sequence is TGTGCCAGCAGCGAAGGCCCCGCGGGAGAGACCCAGTACTTC.

This clone was counted a few times. Other DNA sequences within the sample encode an identical CDR3. The chain carries TRBV20-1 and TRBJ1-5; the match to TRBD1 covers 7 bases. The CDR3 runs 15 residues. J lost 0 bases, V lost 4 bases, and 6 bases had no gene match. CDR1 and CDR2 (germline): DFQATT, SNEGSKA (reference sequence). Here the CDR3 reads CSAKRTGNSNQPQHF. CDR3 in DNA: TGCAGTGCTAAAAGGACAGGCAATAGCAATCAGCCCCAGCATTTT.

This clone was observed many times. The chain links TRBV20-1 to TRBJ2-3, with 7 bases matching TRBD1. Germline V gene data show CDR1 as DFQATT and CDR2 as SNEGSKA (reference sequence). The CDR3 extends over 15 amino acids. V lost 3 bases and J lost 1; bases outside the gene matches: 7. The CDR3 reads CSASRLGGRTDTQYF. The CDR3, as DNA: TGCAGTGCTAGTAGGTTAGGGGGCCGCACAGATACGCAGTATTTT.

This clone was counted only a few times. This chain uses TRBV2 with TRBJ2-7; 8 nucleotides line up with TRBD2. CDR3 length: 14 amino acids. With V trimmed by 8 bases and J by 6 bases, 12 bases remained unmatched. Per the germline V gene, CDR1 is SNHLY and CDR2 is FYNNEI. CDR3 bases: TGTGCCAGCGTTAGCGGGACCTCGCCCCCCGAGCAGTACTTC. Its translation is CASVSGTSPPEQYF. Full variable domain (remainder filled in from reference TRBV2 and TRBJ2-7): EPEVTQTPSHQVTQMGQEVILRCVPISNHLYFYWYRQILGQKVEFLVSFYNNEISEKSEIFDDQFSVERPDGSNFTLKIRSTKLEDSAMYFCASVSGTSPPEQYFGPGTRLTVT.

This clone turned up a few times. V and J are TRBV7-6 and TRBJ2-7; D ambiguous. The CDR3 has 12 residues. Germline CDR1 is SGHVS and CDR2 is FNYEAQ. Trimming shortened V by 8 bases and J by 2 bases, and 10 bases separated the two germline ends. CDR3: CASVSFTYEQYF. CDR3 sequence (DNA): TGTGCCAGCGTCTCGTTCACCTACGAGCAGTACTTC. The full variable domain, with the rest looked up from reference TRBV7-6 and TRBJ2-7, is GAGVSQSPRYKVTKRGQDVALRCDPISGHVSLYWYRQALGQGPEFLTYFNYEAQQDKSGLPNDRFSAERPEGSISTLTIQRTEQRDSAMYRCASVSFTYEQYFGPGTRLTVT.

The table lists this clone with a few counts. The chain employs TRBV2 and TRBJ1-2; D remains ambiguous. Germline-derived CDR1 and CDR2 are SNHLY and FYNNEI. Between the trimmed V and J ends, which lost 6 bases and 6 bases, there was a span of 17 bases. The CDR3 is 14 amino acids. CDR3 nucleotides: TGTGCCAGCAGAAGACGGCCATCCTCAAATGGCTACACCTTC. Encoded protein: CASRRRPSSNGYTF.